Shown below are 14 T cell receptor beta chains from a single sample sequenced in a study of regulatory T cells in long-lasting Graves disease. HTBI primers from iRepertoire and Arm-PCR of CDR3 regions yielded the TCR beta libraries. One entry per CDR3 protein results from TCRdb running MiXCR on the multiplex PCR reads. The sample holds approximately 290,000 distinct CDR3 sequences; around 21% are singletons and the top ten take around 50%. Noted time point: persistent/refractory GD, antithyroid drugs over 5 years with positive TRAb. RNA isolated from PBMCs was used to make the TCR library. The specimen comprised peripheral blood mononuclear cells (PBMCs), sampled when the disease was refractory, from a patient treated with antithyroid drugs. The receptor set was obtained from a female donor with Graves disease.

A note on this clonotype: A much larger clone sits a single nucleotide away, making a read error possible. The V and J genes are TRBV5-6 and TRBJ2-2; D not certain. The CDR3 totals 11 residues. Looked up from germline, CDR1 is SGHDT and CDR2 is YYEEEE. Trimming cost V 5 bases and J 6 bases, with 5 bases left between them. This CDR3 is CASSKAGELFF. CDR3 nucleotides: TGTGCCAGCAGTAAGGCCGGGGAGCTGTTTTTT.

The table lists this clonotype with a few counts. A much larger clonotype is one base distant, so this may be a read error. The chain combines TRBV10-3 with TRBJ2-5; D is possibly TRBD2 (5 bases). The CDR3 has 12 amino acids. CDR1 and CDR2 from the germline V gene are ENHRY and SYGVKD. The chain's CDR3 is CAISESGEAQYF. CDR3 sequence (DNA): TGTGCCATCAGTGAGTCGGGAGAGGCCCAGTACTTC.

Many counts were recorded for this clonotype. CDR3 sequence: CASRRGQGNEKLFF. The CDR3 nucleotides are TGTGCCAGCAGACGCGGACAGGGGAATGAAAAACTGTTTTTT. The chain links TRBV28 to TRBJ1-4; 9 bases are shared with TRBD1. Losses at the gene ends were 6 bases for V and 5 bases for J; bases not matched to a gene: 4. Germline V gene data show CDR1 as MDHEN and CDR2 as SYDVKM. The CDR3 is made up of 14 amino acids.

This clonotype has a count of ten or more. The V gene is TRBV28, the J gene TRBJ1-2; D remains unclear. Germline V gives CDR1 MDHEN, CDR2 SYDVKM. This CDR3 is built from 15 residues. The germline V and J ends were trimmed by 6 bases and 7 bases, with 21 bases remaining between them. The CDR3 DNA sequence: TGTGCCAGCAGCCCAAGACGAGAACCGATTTCTGGCTACACCTTC. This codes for CASSPRREPISGYTF.

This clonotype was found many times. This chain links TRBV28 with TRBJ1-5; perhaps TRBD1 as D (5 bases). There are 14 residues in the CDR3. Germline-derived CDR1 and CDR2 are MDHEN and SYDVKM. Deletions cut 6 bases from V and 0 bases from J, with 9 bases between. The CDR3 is CASSQGFSNQPQHF. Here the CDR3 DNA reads TGTGCCAGCAGCCAGGGTTTTAGCAATCAGCCCCAGCATTTT.

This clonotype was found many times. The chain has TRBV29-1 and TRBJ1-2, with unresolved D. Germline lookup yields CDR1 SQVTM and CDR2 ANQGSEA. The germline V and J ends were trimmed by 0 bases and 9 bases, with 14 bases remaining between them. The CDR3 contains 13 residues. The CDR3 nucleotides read TGCAGCGTTGAAGACAGGCCAAATGGGAGCTACACCTTC. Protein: CSVEDRPNGSYTF.

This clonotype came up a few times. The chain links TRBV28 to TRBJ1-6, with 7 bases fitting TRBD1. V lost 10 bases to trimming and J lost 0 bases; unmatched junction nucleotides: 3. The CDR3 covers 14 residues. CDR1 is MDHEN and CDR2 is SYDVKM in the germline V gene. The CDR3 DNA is TGTGCCATCTGGGACAGCTCCTATAATTCACCCCTCCACTTT. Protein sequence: CAIWDSSYNSPLHF.

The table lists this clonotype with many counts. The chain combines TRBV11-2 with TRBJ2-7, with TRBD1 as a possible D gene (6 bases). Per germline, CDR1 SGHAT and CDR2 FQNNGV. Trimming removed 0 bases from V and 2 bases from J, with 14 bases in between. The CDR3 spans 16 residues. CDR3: CASSLESTGPAYEQYF. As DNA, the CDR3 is TGTGCCAGCAGCTTAGAGTCAACAGGGCCCGCCTACGAGCAGTACTTC.

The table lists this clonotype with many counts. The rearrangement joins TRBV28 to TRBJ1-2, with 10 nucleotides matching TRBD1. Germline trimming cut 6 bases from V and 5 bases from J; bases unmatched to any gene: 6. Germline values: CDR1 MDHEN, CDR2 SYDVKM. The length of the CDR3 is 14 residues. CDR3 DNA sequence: TGTGCCAGCAGGCGACAGGGACAGGGGTATGGCTACACCTTC. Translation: CASRRQGQGYGYTF.

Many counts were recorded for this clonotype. CDR3 nucleotide sequence: TGTGCCAGCAGTTCAGGGGGCGCGTCAAATCAGCCCCAGCATTTT. It specifies CASSSGGASNQPQHF. The chain carries TRBV2 and TRBJ1-5; TRBD1 aligns across 8 bases. The germline gives CDR1 SNHLY, CDR2 FYNNEI. V trimming: 5 bases; J trimming: 4 bases; junction bases outside the gene matches: 7. CDR3 length equals 15 residues.

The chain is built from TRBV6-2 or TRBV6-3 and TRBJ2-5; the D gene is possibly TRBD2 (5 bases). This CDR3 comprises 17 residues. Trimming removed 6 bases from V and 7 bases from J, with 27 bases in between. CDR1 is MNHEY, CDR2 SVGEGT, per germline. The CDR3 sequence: CASRIDLGRPGRPTQYF. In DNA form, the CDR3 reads TGTGCCAGCAGAATTGATCTGGGGAGACCCGGTCGGCCGACCCAGTACTTC.

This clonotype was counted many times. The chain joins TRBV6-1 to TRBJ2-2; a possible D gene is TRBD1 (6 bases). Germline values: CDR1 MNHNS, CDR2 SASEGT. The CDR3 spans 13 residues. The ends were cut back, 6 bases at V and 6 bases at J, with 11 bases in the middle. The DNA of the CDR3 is TGTGCCAGCAGCCCAAGACAGGCCGGGGAGCTGTTTTTT. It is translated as CASSPRQAGELFF.

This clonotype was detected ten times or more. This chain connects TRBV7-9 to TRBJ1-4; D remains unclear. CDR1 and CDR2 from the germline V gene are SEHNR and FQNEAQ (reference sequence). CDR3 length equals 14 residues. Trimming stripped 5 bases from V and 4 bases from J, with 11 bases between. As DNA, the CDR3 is TGTGCCAGCAGCGAGGACGGTATTAATGAAAAACTGTTTTTT. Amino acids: CASSEDGINEKLFF.

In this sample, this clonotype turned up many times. This chain's CDR3 is CSASPRTNEKLFF. CDR3 bases: TGCAGTGCTAGCCCCAGGACTAATGAAAAACTGTTTTTT. The chain joins TRBV20-1 to TRBJ1-4, with D unclear. V lost 3 bases and J lost 2, with 7 bases in between. This CDR3 comprises 13 residues. Germline V gene data show CDR1 as DFQATT and CDR2 as SNEGSKA (reference sequence).